This T cell receptor (beta chain) was recorded in a study of blood T cells in healthy people across ages. Study-wide results and limits: More naive CD4+ cells and higher diversity were found in long-lived than in aged donors.

This clonotype showed up many times. Its cognate antigen is unknown. It was with a sample-barcoded 5' primer and a J-beta primer mix that a second PCR of about 6 to 11 cycles was run. MiXCR, applied by TCRdb to the 5' RACE reads, yields one record per CDR3 protein. The sample records around 1.7 million distinct CDR3 sequences, approximately 30% being singletons. Trimming removed 1 base from V and 2 bases from J, with 9 bases in between. CDR1 and CDR2 from the germline V gene are DFQATT and SNEGSKA (reference sequence). This CDR3 is built from 14 residues. The V and J genes are TRBV20-1 and TRBJ2-1; tentatively, D is TRBD2 (6 bases). This sequence was found in a woman under 40 in good health. The source material was blood. The CDR3 loop is CSARAGVPYNEQFF. For the CDR3, the DNA is TGCAGTGCTAGAGCGGGGGTCCCCTACAATGAGCAGTTCTTC.